A single sample is the source of the 8 T cell receptor beta chains below, sequenced in a study of CD8+CD57+ T cells in acquired aplastic anemia. Genomic DNA, the template, was used for profiling of the TCR beta VDJ and CDR3. Each CDR3 protein gets one entry after TCRdb re-called the reads with MiXCR. Of around 170,000 distinct CDR3 sequences detected, about half appear once; the ten largest clones hold 2.5% to 3.5%. Patients included in sequencing had previously demonstrated CD8+CD57+ cell expansion by flow cytometry. Sequenced: sorted CD4+, CD8+, or CD8+CD57+ T cells (not recorded which) from PBMCs. These receptors all stem from a human donor with aplastic anemia.

The CDR3 DNA reads as TGTGCCAGCCGGAAGGAGCGCGGGACAGAGTTCCTCGAGCAGTACTTC. This sequence encodes CASRKERGTEFLEQYF. The chain couples TRBV2 to TRBJ2-7; TRBD1 is a possible D gene (7 bases). Germline-derived CDR1 and CDR2 are SNHLY and FYNNEI. The CDR3 has 16 residues. The ends were cut back, 8 bases at V and 6 bases at J, with 26 bases in the middle.

J is TRBJ2-7 and V is TRBV9; 12 bases align to TRBD1. Germline V gene sequence: CDR1 SGDLS, CDR2 YYNGEE. With 8 bases clipped from V and 7 bases from J, the junction kept 10 bases outside the gene matches. This CDR3 is built from 14 residues. The CDR3, as DNA: TGTGCCAGTCCACCGGGACAGGGGGCGGGGGAGCAGTACTTC. Translated, it gives CASPPGQGAGEQYF.

This clonotype was picked up many times. The genes are TRBV24-1 and TRBJ1-5, with 8 bases fitting TRBD1. Germline V gives CDR1 KGHDR, CDR2 SFDVKD. Trimming removed 5 bases from V and 4 bases from J; junction bases left unmatched: 6. This CDR3 contains 15 residues. The DNA of the CDR3 is TGTGCCACCAGTGGGGGGACAGGCTCAAATCAGCCCCAGCATTTT. Protein product: CATSGGTGSNQPQHF.

The chain joins TRBV19 to TRBJ1-1, with D possibly TRBD1 on 6 matching bases. The CDR3 is 13 residues long. Per germline, CDR1 LNHDA and CDR2 SQIVND (reference sequence). V gave up 6 bases and J gave up 4 bases, with 12 bases separating them. CDR3 coding DNA: TGTGCCAGTAGCGAACCGGGGGCCACTGAAGCTTTCTTT. It encodes CASSEPGATEAFF.

Comment on this clonotype: A read error is possible here, since a much larger clone lies one base away. J is TRBJ1-6 and V is TRBV3-1, with D tentatively TRBD1 (5 bases). The CDR3 is 14 residues long. From germline, CDR1 is LGHDT and CDR2 YNNKEL (reference sequence). V was shortened by 4 bases and J by 3 bases, with 7 bases between the two germline ends. CDR3 bases: TGTGCCAGCAGCCGAAGGGGCTATAATTCACCCCTCCACTTT. This encodes CASSRRGYNSPLHF. Full variable domain (rest looked up from reference TRBV3-1 and TRBJ1-6): DTAVSQTPKYLVTQMGNDKSIKCEQNLGHDTMYWYKQDSKKFLKIMFSYNNKELIINETVPNRFSPKSPDKAHLNLHINSLELGDSAVYFCASSRRGYNSPLHFGNGTRLTVT.

The DNA of the CDR3 is TGTGCCACCAGTCCGAGGGGGACTGTCGACGAGCAGTACTTC. This encodes CATSPRGTVDEQYF. The chain carries TRBV24-1 and TRBJ2-7; the D gene could be TRBD1 or TRBD2 (6 bases each). V dropped 6 bases and J dropped 5 bases, with 16 bases sitting between them. This CDR3 has 14 residues. Germline values: CDR1 KGHDR, CDR2 SFDVKD.

This chain connects TRBV19 to TRBJ1-5; TRBD1 matches at 7 bases. CDR1 is LNHDA, CDR2 SQIVND, per germline (reference sequence). V dropped 3 bases and J dropped 5; count of bases not matched to a gene: 7. The CDR3 totals 15 residues. The CDR3 sequence is CASSIVQGMDQPQHF. The CDR3 nucleotides read TGTGCCAGTAGTATCGTACAGGGGATGGATCAGCCCCAGCATTTT.

This clonotype was observed a few times. The rearrangement joins TRBV10-3 to TRBJ2-1, with TRBD1 identical over 7 bases. The CDR3 totals 15 residues. Germline-derived CDR1 and CDR2 are ENHRY and SYGVKD. V lost 5 bases and J lost 0; bases outside the gene matches: 4. The CDR3 reads CAISLGDSSYNEQFF. CDR3 sequence (DNA): TGTGCCATCAGTCTAGGGGACAGCTCCTACAATGAGCAGTTCTTC.